This T cell receptor (beta chain) was retrieved from a study of sequential checkpoint blockade in melanoma. Whole-study context: Randomization was 1:1 between first-line nivolumab→ipilimumab and ipilimumab→nivolumab. Both treatment sequences were followed by maintenance nivolumab.

Treatment here: randomized to nivolumab then ipilimumab (arm A) or the reverse (arm B). DNA-damaging chemotherapy had not been given to any patient beforehand. PBMC sorting kept live CD3+CD8+ cells without CD19 or CD56. The method was immunoSEQ multiplex PCR; TCRdb's version includes in-frame clones alone and lacks a portion of them. The sample consists of fewer than 25,000 clones, over 80% of them appearing once. Germline values: CDR1 LNHDA, CDR2 SQIVND (reference sequence). This CDR3 is 13 amino acids long. Between the trimmed V and J ends, which lost 3 bases and 7 bases, there was a span of 12 bases.

The TCR comes from a human donor with melanoma. J is TRBJ2-5 and V is TRBV19; TRBD1 is a possible D gene (6 bases). The starting material was CD8+ T cells sorted from blood (inferred from file names), obtained from a patient given nivolumab and ipilimumab in sequence. CDR3 residues: CASSITGFGTQYF. The CDR3 coding sequence is TGTGCCAGTAGTATCACAGGGTTCGGGACCCAGTACTTC.